Reported below is one TCR beta chain. This CDR3 is also generated by other DNA sequences in the sample. At the deep level, the assay was run. The table came from immunoSEQ multiplex PCR; TCRdb's copy has only in-frame clones and leaves some out. Here the sample spans about 2.4 million clones, approximately 94% being singletons. The entry originates in a study of shared clonotypes between healthy human individuals. Trimming removed 0 bases from V and 3 bases from J; junction bases left unmatched: 0. The CDR3 runs to 15 residues. Germline-derived CDR1 and CDR2 are SGHRS and YFSETQ. The specimen was naive CD4+ T cells from PBMCs. Subset here: CD45RA+ positively selected. The J gene is TRBJ2-1, the V gene TRBV5-1, with TRBD1 identical over 10 bases. The source is a man younger than 35 in good health. Some clones in this sample may be carry-over from other donors' samples. CDR3 region: CASSLGDRGYNEQFF. The CDR3, as DNA: TGCGCCAGCAGCTTGGGGGACAGGGGCTACAATGAGCAGTTCTTC.